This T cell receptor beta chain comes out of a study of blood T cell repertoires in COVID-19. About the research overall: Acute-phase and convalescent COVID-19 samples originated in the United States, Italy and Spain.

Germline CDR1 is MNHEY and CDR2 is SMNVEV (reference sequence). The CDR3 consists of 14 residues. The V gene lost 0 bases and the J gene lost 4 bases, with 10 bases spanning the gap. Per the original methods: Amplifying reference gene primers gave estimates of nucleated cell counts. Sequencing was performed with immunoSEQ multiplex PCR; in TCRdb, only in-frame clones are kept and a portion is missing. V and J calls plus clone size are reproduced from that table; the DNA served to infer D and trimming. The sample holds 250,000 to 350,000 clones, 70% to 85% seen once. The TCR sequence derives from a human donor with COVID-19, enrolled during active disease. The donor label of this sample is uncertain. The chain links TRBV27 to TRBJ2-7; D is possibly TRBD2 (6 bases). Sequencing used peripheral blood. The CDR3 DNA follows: TGTGCCAGCAGTTTATCACCCGCGGGGTACGAGCAGTACTTC. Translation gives CASSLSPAGYEQYF.